The rows below give T cell receptor beta chains drawn from one sample of a study of blood T cells in healthy people across ages. TCRdb called the 5' RACE reads again in MiXCR, with one record for every CDR3 protein. Found here are about 1.8 million distinct CDR3 sequences, about 50% of them singletons; the top ten hold around 2.1%. Sequencing was carried out using blood. All receptors come from a woman aged 40 to 49 in good health. The CDR3 runs from the conserved cysteine through the conserved F or W. A D gene is named only where the DNA matches it firmly. Clone size, where shown, is once, few, many, or a class for clones that have expanded.

d_call: TRBD1; j_call: TRBJ1-2; clone_size: -; v_call: TRBV6-2/TRBV6-3; cdr3_aa: CASSADRSHYGYTF; cdr3_nt: TGTGCCAGCAGTGCGGACAGGAGCCACTATGGCTACACCTTC
d_call: -; j_call: TRBJ2-1; clone_size: few; v_call: TRBV14; cdr3_aa: CASSTPGGSSYNEQFF; cdr3_nt: TGTGCCAGCAGCACACCAGGGGGGTCCTCCTACAATGAGCAGTTCTTC
d_call: -; j_call: TRBJ1-4; clone_size: -; v_call: TRBV12-3/TRBV12-4; cdr3_aa: CASNDQVNEKLFF; cdr3_nt: TGTGCCAGCAATGATCAAGTTAATGAAAAACTGTTTTTT
d_call: TRBD1; j_call: TRBJ2-7; clone_size: -; v_call: TRBV5-1; cdr3_aa: CASSSTGGAKQYF; cdr3_nt: TGCGCCAGCAGCTCCACAGGGGGCGCAAAGCAGTACTTC
d_call: -; j_call: TRBJ2-7; clone_size: -; v_call: TRBV7-9; cdr3_aa: CASSRRTTGYEQYF; cdr3_nt: TGTGCCAGCAGCCGTCGCACGACAGGCTACGAGCAGTACTTC
d_call: TRBD1; j_call: TRBJ1-1; clone_size: few; v_call: TRBV20-1; cdr3_aa: CSARGDRATTFF; cdr3_nt: TGCAGTGCTAGAGGGGACAGGGCAACGACTTTCTTT
d_call: TRBD1; j_call: TRBJ1-5; clone_size: once; v_call: TRBV4-3; cdr3_aa: CASSQDFPGTGASNQPQHF; cdr3_nt: TGCGCCAGCAGCCAAGATTTTCCTGGGACAGGGGCGAGCAATCAGCCCCAGCATTTT
d_call: -; j_call: TRBJ2-1; clone_size: -; v_call: TRBV2; cdr3_aa: CASIQTPNNEQFF; cdr3_nt: TGTGCCAGCATCCAAACCCCGAACAATGAGCAGTTCTTC
d_call: -; j_call: TRBJ2-5; clone_size: -; v_call: TRBV6-5; cdr3_aa: CASSYVRRGRAKTQYF; cdr3_nt: TGTGCCAGCAGTTACGTCAGGCGGGGAAGGGCGAAGACCCAGTACTTC
d_call: -; j_call: TRBJ2-5; clone_size: -; v_call: TRBV28; cdr3_aa: CASSLNCQETQYF; cdr3_nt: TGTGCCAGCAGTTTAAATTGTCAAGAGACCCAGTACTTC
d_call: -; j_call: TRBJ2-1; clone_size: -; v_call: TRBV3-1; cdr3_aa: CASSPLTARVSSYNEQFF; cdr3_nt: TGTGCCAGCAGCCCGCTGACCGCCAGGGTAAGCTCCTACAATGAGCAGTTCTTC
d_call: -; j_call: TRBJ2-1; clone_size: few; v_call: TRBV9; cdr3_aa: CASSVADGLWDEQFF; cdr3_nt: TGTGCCAGCAGCGTAGCTGACGGCCTCTGGGATGAGCAGTTCTTC
d_call: TRBD2; j_call: TRBJ2-1; clone_size: -; v_call: TRBV9; cdr3_aa: CASSAQRGGINYNEQFF; cdr3_nt: TGTGCCAGCAGCGCTCAGCGGGGGGGCATTAACTACAATGAGCAGTTCTTC
d_call: TRBD1; j_call: TRBJ2-1; clone_size: few; v_call: TRBV20-1; cdr3_aa: CSAYRDRARNEQFF; cdr3_nt: TGCAGTGCTTACCGGGACAGGGCGCGCAATGAGCAGTTCTTC
d_call: -; j_call: TRBJ1-2; clone_size: -; v_call: TRBV12-3/TRBV12-4; cdr3_aa: CASSPLTKGVNYGYTF; cdr3_nt: TGTGCCAGCAGCCCCCTAACGAAGGGAGTTAACTATGGCTACACCTTC
d_call: TRBD1; j_call: TRBJ1-5; clone_size: few; v_call: TRBV5-1; cdr3_aa: CASSYRQGDQPQHF; cdr3_nt: TGCGCCAGCAGCTACCGACAGGGGGATCAGCCCCAGCATTTT
d_call: -; j_call: TRBJ2-5; clone_size: -; v_call: TRBV2; cdr3_aa: CASNPGWETQYF; cdr3_nt: TGTGCCAGCAATCCAGGGTGGGAGACCCAGTACTTC
d_call: TRBD2; j_call: TRBJ2-7; clone_size: few; v_call: TRBV10-3; cdr3_aa: CAISERLTSGAIYEQYF; cdr3_nt: TGTGCCATCAGTGAGCGGTTGACTAGCGGGGCTATCTACGAGCAGTACTTC
d_call: -; j_call: TRBJ1-2; clone_size: -; v_call: TRBV7-2; cdr3_aa: CASSPSSLRSPNYGYTF; cdr3_nt: TGTGCCAGCAGCCCGTCCAGCCTACGGTCTCCTAACTATGGCTACACCTTC
d_call: -; j_call: TRBJ2-1; clone_size: few; v_call: TRBV5-1; cdr3_aa: CASKIRDLSSYNEQFF; cdr3_nt: TGCGCCAGCAAGATTAGGGACTTGAGCTCCTACAATGAGCAGTTCTTC